The clone carrying this T cell receptor beta chain was observed a handful of times. No antigen is known for it. The record originates from a study of T-cell memory formation after mild COVID-19. Trimming cost V 4 bases and J 10 bases, with 12 bases left between them. This CDR3 has 13 amino acids. Looked up from germline, CDR1 is KGHDR and CDR2 is SFDVKD. One entry per CDR3 protein results from TCRdb running MiXCR on the 5' RACE reads. The sample holds roughly 42,000 distinct CDR3 sequences, about 7.1% seen once. Study-wide results and caveats: The second-wave clones peaking on day 37 were not confirmed as SARS-CoV-2-specific. Pre-infection memory held some responding clones, suggesting pre-existing cross-reactive T cells responded. Clones that contracted clustered mainly in CM and EM if CD4+ and in EMRA if CD8+.

This sequence joins TRBV24-1 and TRBJ2-2, with D possibly TRBD1 on 6 matching bases. This sequence originates from a man aged 18 to 29 who had mild COVID-19 (a few samples of this study predate the infection). Cell type and time point are not known. Material for sequencing was PBMCs or a T cell subset sorted from them (not recorded which). The CDR3 spells CATSDRQGQELFF. CDR3 DNA: TGTGCCACCAGTGACCGCCAGGGGCAGGAGCTGTTTTTT.